This is a list of T cell receptor beta chains from one sample in a study of blood T cell repertoires in COVID-19. Produced via immunoSEQ multiplex PCR; TCRdb's table is partial and in-frame only. The table lists under 150,000 clones, about 91% of them singletons. The material sequenced was peripheral blood. The source is a human donor in a cohort sampled during active COVID-19. CDR3s include the opening cysteine and the closing phenylalanine or tryptophan. Fields, in order: J gene, V gene, clone size, D gene, CDR3 protein, CDR3 DNA. The D gene is left open where the match is weak. Size is stated for part of the rows, as once, few or many counts, or as a class when the clone is expanded.

j_gene: TRBJ1-2; v_gene: TRBV6-5; abundance: .; d_gene: TRBD1; CDR3aa: CASSPGQGGYGYTF; CDR3nt: TGTGCCAGCAGCCCGGGACAGGGAGGCTATGGCTACACCTTC
j_gene: TRBJ2-7; v_gene: TRBV30; abundance: .; d_gene: .; CDR3aa: CAWSVGFPYEQYF; CDR3nt: TGTGCCTGGAGTGTCGGGTTTCCCTACGAGCAGTACTTC
j_gene: TRBJ1-6; v_gene: TRBV4-3; abundance: .; d_gene: .; CDR3aa: CASSPSGGNSPLHF; CDR3nt: TGCGCCAGCAGCCCCAGCGGGGGGAATTCACCCCTCCACTTT
j_gene: TRBJ1-2; v_gene: TRBV18; abundance: .; d_gene: .; CDR3aa: CASSPRQQGLYGYTF; CDR3nt: TGTGCCAGCTCACCAAGGCAGCAGGGCCTCTATGGCTACACCTTC
j_gene: TRBJ1-3; v_gene: TRBV5-5; abundance: once; d_gene: TRBD1; CDR3aa: CASSAKQGANLGNTIYF; CDR3nt: TGTGCCAGCAGCGCCAAACAGGGGGCTAATCTGGGAAACACCATATATTTT
j_gene: TRBJ1-4; v_gene: TRBV7-9; abundance: .; d_gene: .; CDR3aa: CASSSAPITGLAGGWLFF; CDR3nt: TGTGCCAGCAGCTCCGCCCCTATTACAGGTTTAGCCGGAGGGTGGCTGTTTTTT
j_gene: TRBJ1-5; v_gene: TRBV2; abundance: .; d_gene: .; CDR3aa: CASSEEGVSNQPQHF; CDR3nt: TGTGCCAGCAGTGAAGAGGGGGTCTCCAATCAGCCCCAGCATTTT
j_gene: TRBJ1-5; v_gene: TRBV6-2/TRBV6-3; abundance: .; d_gene: .; CDR3aa: CASSPTGSQPQHF; CDR3nt: TGTGCCAGCAGTCCAACAGGGTCTCAGCCCCAGCATTTT
j_gene: TRBJ1-2; v_gene: TRBV6-2/TRBV6-3; abundance: .; d_gene: TRBD1; CDR3aa: CASSATGGFGYTF; CDR3nt: TGTGCCAGCAGTGCTACAGGGGGATTTGGCTACACCTTC
j_gene: TRBJ2-7; v_gene: TRBV15; abundance: .; d_gene: TRBD1; CDR3aa: CATSSIVGTGSYEQYF; CDR3nt: TGTGCCACCAGCAGTATCGTCGGGACAGGCTCCTACGAGCAGTACTTC
j_gene: TRBJ1-1; v_gene: TRBV6-1; abundance: few; d_gene: .; CDR3aa: CASSEPGRNTEAFF; CDR3nt: TGTGCCAGCAGTGAGCCAGGGCGGAACACTGAAGCTTTCTTT
j_gene: TRBJ1-2; v_gene: TRBV12-3/TRBV12-4; abundance: .; d_gene: .; CDR3aa: CASSLSGNYGYTF; CDR3nt: TGTGCCAGCAGTTTATCAGGGAACTATGGCTACACCTTC
j_gene: TRBJ1-5; v_gene: TRBV6-5; abundance: .; d_gene: .; CDR3aa: CASSSAGYQPQHF; CDR3nt: TGTGCCAGCAGCTCGGCAGGGTATCAGCCCCAGCATTTT
j_gene: TRBJ1-6; v_gene: TRBV10-3; abundance: .; d_gene: .; CDR3aa: CAISERDNSPLHF; CDR3nt: TGTGCCATCAGTGAGCGAGATAATTCACCCCTCCACTTT